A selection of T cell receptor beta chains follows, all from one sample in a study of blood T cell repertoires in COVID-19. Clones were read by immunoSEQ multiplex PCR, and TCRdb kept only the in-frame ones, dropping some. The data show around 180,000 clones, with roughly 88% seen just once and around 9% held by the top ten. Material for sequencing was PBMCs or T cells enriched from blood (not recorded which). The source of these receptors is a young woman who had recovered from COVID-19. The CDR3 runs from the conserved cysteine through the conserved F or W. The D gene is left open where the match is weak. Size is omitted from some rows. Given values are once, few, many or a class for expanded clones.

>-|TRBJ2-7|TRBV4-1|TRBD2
TGCGCCAGCAGCCCGACCCTAGCGGGAACTGCCTACGAGCAGTACTTC
CASSPTLAGTAYEQYF
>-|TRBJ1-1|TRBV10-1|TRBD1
TGCGCCAGCAGTGCAGGGCACAGGGGAGTCATGAACACTGAAGCTTTCTTT
CASSAGHRGVMNTEAFF
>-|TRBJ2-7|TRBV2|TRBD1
TGTGCCAGCATGGACAGGACCTCCTACGAGCAGTACTTC
CASMDRTSYEQYF
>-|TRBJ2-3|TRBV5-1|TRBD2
TGCGCCAGCAGCTTGGCCGTCCTAGCGGGTGGCACAGATACGCAGTATTTT
CASSLAVLAGGTDTQYF
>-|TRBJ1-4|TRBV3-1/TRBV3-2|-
TGTGCCAGCAGCCAAGGAGTTGGAAAACTGTTTTTT
CASSQGVGKLFF
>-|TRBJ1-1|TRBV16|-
TGTGCCAGCAGCCAAACTTTAACAGGTCTTTCTGAAGCTTTCTTT
CASSQTLTGLSEAFF
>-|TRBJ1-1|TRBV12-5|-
TGTGCTAGTGGTTTTTCAGGGGAGTGGACTGAAGCTTTCTTT
CASGFSGEWTEAFF
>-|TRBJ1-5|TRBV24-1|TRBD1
TGTGCCACCAGTGACCCGGGACAGAATAGCAATCAGCCCCAGCATTTT
CATSDPGQNSNQPQHF
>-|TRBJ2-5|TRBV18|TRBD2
TGTGCCAGCTCACCACAGGAATTTAGCGGGAGGGAAGAGACCCAGTACTTC
CASSPQEFSGREETQYF
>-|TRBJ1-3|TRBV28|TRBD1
TGTGCCAGCAGTTTAGAGGGGGCAGGTGGAAACACCATATATTTT
CASSLEGAGGNTIYF
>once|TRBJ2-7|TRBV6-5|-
TGTGCCAGCAGTTACCAGGGGCCAGGGGAAAACGAGCAGTACTTC
CASSYQGPGENEQYF
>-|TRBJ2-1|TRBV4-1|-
TGCGCCAGCAGCCAAGACAGGCGCGATGAGCAGTTCTTC
CASSQDRRDEQFF
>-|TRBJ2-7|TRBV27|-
TGTGCCAGTTCTGGGGGGTCCCTCTACGAGCAGTACTTC
CASSGGSLYEQYF
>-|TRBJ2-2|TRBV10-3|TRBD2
TGTGCCATCAGTCGACCCGAGCGGGAGTGGAACGGGGAGCTGTTTTTT
CAISRPEREWNGELFF
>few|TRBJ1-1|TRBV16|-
TGTGCCAGCAGCCAATCACGCAGGACTGAAGCTTTCTTT
CASSQSRRTEAFF
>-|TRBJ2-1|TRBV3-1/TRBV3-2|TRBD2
TGTGCCAGCAGCCAAACAAGCGGGAGCCGTTACAATGAGCAGTTCTTC
CASSQTSGSRYNEQFF
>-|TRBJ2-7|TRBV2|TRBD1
TGTGCCAGCAAGCGGACAGGATCCTACGAGCAGTACTTC
CASKRTGSYEQYF
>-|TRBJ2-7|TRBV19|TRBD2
TGTGCCAGTAGTATCAGACTAGCGGGCACCGAGCAGTACTTC
CASSIRLAGTEQYF
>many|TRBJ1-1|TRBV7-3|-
TGTGCCAGCAGCTCAGGAAACGTAGCTTTCTTT
CASSSGNVAFF
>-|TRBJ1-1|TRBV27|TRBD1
TGTGCCAGCAGTTTAAAGGGGGCGGTTACTGAAGCTTTCTTT
CASSLKGAVTEAFF
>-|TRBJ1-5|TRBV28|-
TGTGCCAGCAGTTTTCCGGGGGGAGGCTGGAATCAGCCCCAGCATTTT
CASSFPGGGWNQPQHF
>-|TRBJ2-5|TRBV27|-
TGTGCCAGCAGTTTGTCGGGGGTTGCAGAGACCCAGTACTTC
CASSLSGVAETQYF
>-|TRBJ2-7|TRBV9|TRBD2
TGTGCCAGCAGCGTAGCGGGAGGACGCGAGCAGTACTTC
CASSVAGGREQYF
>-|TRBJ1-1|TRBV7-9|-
TGTGCCAGCAGCTTTGGTGGGGGCGCCCGGAGGTCTGAAGCTTTCTTT
CASSFGGGARRSEAFF
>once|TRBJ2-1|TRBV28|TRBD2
TGTGCCAGCAGTCCCCTAGCGGGAGGTGAGCAGTTCTTC
CASSPLAGGEQFF
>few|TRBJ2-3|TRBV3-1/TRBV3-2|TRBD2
TGTGCCAGCAGCCGACGAGCGGGAATGAGCACAGATACGCAGTATTTT
CASSRRAGMSTDTQYF
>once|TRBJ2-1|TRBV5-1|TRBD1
TGCGCCAGCAGCTTGGCCGGGACAGGGAACAATGAGCAGTTCTTC
CASSLAGTGNNEQFF
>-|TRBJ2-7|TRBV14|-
TGTGCCAGCAGCTGGGCCTCCTACGAGCAGTACTTC
CASSWASYEQYF
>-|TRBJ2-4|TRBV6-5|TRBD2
TGTGCCAGCAGTAACCTAGCGGGAAGGGGAGACATTCAGTACTTC
CASSNLAGRGDIQYF
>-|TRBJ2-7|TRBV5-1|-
TGCGCCAGCAGCTTGGGCGGAAATCCCCCTACGGGCGAGCAGTACTTC
CASSLGGNPPTGEQYF
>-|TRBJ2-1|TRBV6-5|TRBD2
TGTGCCAGCAGTCAAACTAGCGGGGGTTACAATGAGCAGTTCTTC
CASSQTSGGYNEQFF
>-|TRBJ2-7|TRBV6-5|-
TGTGCCAGCAGTCCCTTCAGGGGTGTCGCGGAGCAGTACTTC
CASSPFRGVAEQYF
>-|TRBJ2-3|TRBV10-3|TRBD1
TGTGCCGCACAACCGGGACAGGGGACAGATACGCAGTATTTT
CAAQPGQGTDTQYF
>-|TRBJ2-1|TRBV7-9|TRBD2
TGTGCCAGCAGCCTTCATGGCCTAGCGGAAAACAATGAGCAGTTCTTC
CASSLHGLAENNEQFF
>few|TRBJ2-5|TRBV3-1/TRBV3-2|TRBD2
TGTGCCAGCAGCCAGATGGGGGGGTCCAGCGCGGGAGAGACCCAGTACTTC
CASSQMGGSSAGETQYF
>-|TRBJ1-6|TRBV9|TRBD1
TGTGCCAGCAGTGATAAAAGGGGGCACAGTGGCAGTTCACCCCTCCACTTT
CASSDKRGHSGSSPLHF
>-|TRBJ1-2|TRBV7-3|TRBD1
TGTGCCAGCAGCTTAGGCACAGGGGGCGTCTATGGCTACACCTTC
CASSLGTGGVYGYTF
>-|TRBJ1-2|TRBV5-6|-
TGTGCCAGCAGCTCCATCGACCCCTTGGGGGCGGTATATGGCTACACCTTC
CASSSIDPLGAVYGYTF
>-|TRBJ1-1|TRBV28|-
TGTGCAGCGGCCAAGGGCACTGAAGCTTTCTTT
CAAAKGTEAFF
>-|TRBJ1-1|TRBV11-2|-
TGTGCCAGCAGCTTAACAGGCCTGAACACTGAAGCTTTCTTT
CASSLTGLNTEAFF
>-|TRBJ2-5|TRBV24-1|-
TGTGCCACCAGTGGGCGAGGTCGCCAGAACATGGAGACCCAGTACTTC
CATSGRGRQNMETQYF
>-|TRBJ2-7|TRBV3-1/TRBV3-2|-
TGTGCCAGCAGCCAAGAGGGTGGCGGGGTTAATGGGCAGTACTTC
CASSQEGGGVNGQYF
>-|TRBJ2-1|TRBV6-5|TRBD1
TGTGCCAGCAGGGCAGGGGGCGCTGGCAATGAGCAGTTCTTC
CASRAGGAGNEQFF
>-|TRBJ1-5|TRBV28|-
TGTGCCAGCACCCCCGGGGGGAGGCGGTATAGCAATCAGCCCCAGCATTTT
CASTPGGRRYSNQPQHF
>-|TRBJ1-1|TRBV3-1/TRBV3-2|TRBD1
TGTGCCAGCAGCCAAGTAGGGGGCAAGGCGAACACTGAAGCTTTCTTT
CASSQVGGKANTEAFF
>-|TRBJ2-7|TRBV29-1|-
TGCAGCGTTGGAGTTATCTACGAGCAGTACTTC
CSVGVIYEQYF
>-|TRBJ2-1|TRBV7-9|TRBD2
TGTGCCAGCAGCTTAGCCAGCGGGAGGGACGGGAATGAGCAGTTCTTC
CASSLASGRDGNEQFF
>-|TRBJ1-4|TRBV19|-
TGTGCCAGTAGTACTCTGGGGATCAGGGGCAAACTGTTTTTT
CASSTLGIRGKLFF
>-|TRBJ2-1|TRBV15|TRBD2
TGTGCCACCAGCAGACTAGCGGGAGTGGGCTCCTACAATGAGCAGTTCTTC
CATSRLAGVGSYNEQFF
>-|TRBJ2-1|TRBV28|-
TGTGCCAGCAGTTTGACCCGCGTTCAGGGGTCCTACAATGAGCAGTTCTTC
CASSLTRVQGSYNEQFF
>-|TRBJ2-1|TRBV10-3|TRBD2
TGTGCCATCAGTGGAGGCCTGTCGGGACTAGGGGCCAATGAGCAGTTCTTC
CAISGGLSGLGANEQFF
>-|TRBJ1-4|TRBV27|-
TGTGCCAGCAGTCCCCAGGGCCCCGAAAAACTGTTTTTT
CASSPQGPEKLFF
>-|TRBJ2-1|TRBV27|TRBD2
TGTGCCAGCAGTCGATGGACTAGCGGGACGGGGTCCTACAATGAGCAGTTCTTC
CASSRWTSGTGSYNEQFF
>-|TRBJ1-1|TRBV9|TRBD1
TGTGCCAGCAGCCCCTACAGGGGCAACACTGAAGCTTTCTTT
CASSPYRGNTEAFF
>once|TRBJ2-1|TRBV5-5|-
TGTGCCAGCAGCTTGGGGGAGGTCCCGCGAAATGAGCAGTTCTTC
CASSLGEVPRNEQFF
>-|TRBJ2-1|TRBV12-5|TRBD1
TGTGCTAGTGGTCCCCATCCGGGACAGGGGGCGATTGAGCAGTTCTTC
CASGPHPGQGAIEQFF
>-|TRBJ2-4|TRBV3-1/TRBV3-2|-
TGTGCCAGCAGCCATCTCAACACAGGGGCCAAAAACATTCAGTACTTC
CASSHLNTGAKNIQYF